The 24 T cell receptor beta chains listed next were all sequenced from one sample in a study of blood T cells in healthy people across ages. Alongside a J-beta primer mix, a sample-barcoded 5' primer served in a second PCR lasting roughly 7 to 11 cycles. TCRdb re-called the 5' RACE reads through MiXCR, storing one row per CDR3 protein. The sample records some 790,000 distinct CDR3 sequences, roughly 26% being singletons. The sample comprised blood. The receptors derive from an elderly woman in good health.

This clonotype was recorded many times. The gene calls are TRBV12-3 or TRBV12-4 and TRBJ2-5; TRBD1 is a possible D gene (6 bases). The CDR3 is 15 amino acids. V was clipped by 2 bases and J by 5 bases, with 15 bases between them. DNA for the CDR3: TGTGCCAGCAGTTTATGGGGGCGAGAGGCGGAGACCCAGTACTTC. Amino acids: CASSLWGREAETQYF.

This clonotype has more than one count but fewer than ten. The V and J genes are TRBV9 and TRBJ1-5; D unclear. CDR3 length: 14 amino acids. Germline CDR1 SGDLS, CDR2 YYNGEE. Trimming shortened V by 3 bases and J by 2 bases, and 9 bases separated the two germline ends. This chain's CDR3 is CASSGNSGNQPQHF. As DNA, the CDR3 is TGTGCCAGCAGCGGAAACAGCGGCAATCAGCCCCAGCATTTT.

This clonotype was seen many times. The V and J genes are TRBV12-3 or TRBV12-4 and TRBJ1-2; TRBD1 aligns across 7 bases. The CDR3 loop spans 14 amino acids. Unmatched junction bases numbered 9, after V lost 7 bases and J lost 4 bases. CDR3 residues: CASTRTGTTYGYTF. The CDR3 DNA is TGTGCCAGCACTAGGACAGGAACAACCTATGGCTACACCTTC.

As concerns this clonotype: Just one base apart from a much larger clone, this may be a read error. The chain employs TRBV3-1 and TRBJ2-5; 14 bases are a match to TRBD2. The CDR3 runs to 19 residues. V lost 1 base, J lost 11 bases, and 18 bases stayed unmatched. Germline loops: CDR1 LGHDT, CDR2 YNNKEL (reference sequence). The CDR3 region is CASSQAGLAGATRVGEQYF. DNA for the CDR3: TGTGCCAGCAGCCAAGCGGGACTAGCGGGGGCCACCCGTGTGGGTGAGCAGTACTTC.

This clonotype was recorded many times. The junction does not match germline at one end; this may be a read error. The rearrangement links TRBV5-1 to TRBJ2-7, with no clear D. This CDR3 has 12 amino acids. The germline V gene encodes CDR1 SGHRS and CDR2 YFSETQ. CDR3 residues: CASSLDVYEQYF. CDR3 nucleotide sequence: TGTGCCAGCAGTTTAGACGTCTACGAGCAGTACTTC.

This clonotype showed up just once. A single base separates this from a much larger clone, so it may be a read error. V gene TRBV20-1 combines with J gene TRBJ2-5; tentatively, D is TRBD1 (5 bases). Germline assignment: CDR1 DFQATT and CDR2 SNEGSKA (reference sequence). CDR3 length: 15 amino acids. The ends were cut back, 3 bases at V and 0 bases at J, with 14 bases in the middle. CDR3 sequence (DNA): TGCAGTGCTAGTCAGACAGTCATTTACCAAGAGACCCAGTACTTC. As protein: CSASQTVIYQETQYF.

This clonotype was picked up a small number of times. The CDR3 sequence: CASSTAGSSPLHF. CDR3 sequence (DNA): TGTGCCAGCTCTACGGCGGGGAGTTCACCCCTCCACTTT. The chain has TRBV2 and TRBJ1-6; no firm D call. Germline V gives CDR1 SNHLY, CDR2 FYNNEI. The CDR3 is 13 residues long. Deletions cut 8 bases from V and 9 bases from J, with 14 bases between.

This clonotype appeared a few times. This chain joins TRBV4-1 and TRBJ1-2; D is undetermined. The CDR3 consists of 15 residues. Trimming took 0 bases from V and 8 from J, leaving 16 bases between them. Germline values: CDR1 MGHRA, CDR2 YSYEKL. CDR3 in DNA: TGCGCCAGCAGCCAAGATGAAGGGAGGATCCAAGGCTACACCTTC. Translating it yields CASSQDEGRIQGYTF.

This clonotype was counted a few times. J is TRBJ1-2 and V is TRBV20-1; 9 bases agree with TRBD1. The CDR3 covers 12 residues. Germline CDR1 is DFQATT and CDR2 is SNEGSKA (reference sequence). V lost 5 bases and J lost 7; bases outside the gene matches: 5. For the CDR3, the DNA is TGCAGTGCTGGACAGGGGAGGAGTGGCTACACCTTC. It specifies CSAGQGRSGYTF.

On this clonotype: A clone one base away is much larger, so this may be a read error. V is TRBV6-2 or TRBV6-3 and J is TRBJ2-3, with D maybe TRBD1 (6 bases). There are 16 residues in the CDR3. From germline, CDR1 is MNHEY and CDR2 SVGEGT. The CDR3, as DNA: TGTGCCAGCAGTTACGCGAGACAGGTATCGGTAGATACGCGGTATTTT. Residues: CASSYARQVSVDTRYF.

On this clonotype itself: This could be a read error, since a much larger clone is one nucleotide away. The gene calls are TRBV11-2 and TRBJ1-2; D is unresolved. This CDR3 comprises 13 residues. Per the germline V gene, CDR1 is SGHAT and CDR2 is FQNNGV. The CDR3 sequence: CAGSLDQIRGYTF. The CDR3 DNA reads as TGTGCCGGCAGCCTCGACCAGATCAGGGGCTACACCTTC.

This clonotype has a count of ten or more. The rearrangement links TRBV5-1 to TRBJ2-7, with 13 bases that match TRBD2. With V trimmed by 4 bases and J by 2 bases, 6 bases remained unmatched. The germline V gene encodes CDR1 SGHRS and CDR2 YFSETQ. This CDR3 comprises 16 residues. CDR3 sequence reads: CASSPGLAGSAYEQYF. In nucleotides, the CDR3 is TGCGCCAGCAGCCCGGGACTAGCGGGGTCCGCCTACGAGCAGTACTTC. The full variable domain, rest sourced from reference TRBV5-1 and TRBJ2-7, is KAGVTQTPRYLIKTRGQQVTLSCSPISGHRSVSWYQQTPGQGLQFLFEYFSETQRNKGNFPGRFSGRQFSNSRSEMNVSTLELGDSALYLCASSPGLAGSAYEQYFGPGTRLTVT.

This clonotype was seen only a few times. This chain uses TRBV2 with TRBJ2-2; D unresolved. Germline loops: CDR1 SNHLY, CDR2 FYNNEI. This CDR3 contains 13 residues. The V and J ends lost 7 bases and 3 bases respectively, with 9 bases between them. CDR3: CASTRSDTGELFF. CDR3 in DNA: TGTGCCAGCACTAGGTCAGACACCGGGGAGCTGTTTTTT.

This sequence joins TRBV2 and TRBJ2-7; D unclear. V gave up 4 bases and J gave up 1 base, with 8 bases separating them. The CDR3 extends over 13 amino acids. Germline assignment: CDR1 SNHLY and CDR2 FYNNEI. The CDR3 DNA is TGTGCCAGCAGTGTCGGCAGATCCTACGAGCAGTACTTC. This sequence encodes CASSVGRSYEQYF. The whole variable domain, remainder taken from reference TRBV2 and TRBJ2-7, is EPEVTQTPSHQVTQMGQEVILRCVPISNHLYFYWYRQILGQKVEFLVSFYNNEISEKSEIFDDQFSVERPDGSNFTLKIRSTKLEDSAMYFCASSVGRSYEQYFGPGTRLTVT.

This clonotype was observed a few times. The rearrangement uses TRBV15 and TRBJ1-1; no clear D gene. The CDR3 spans 15 residues. Germline V gives CDR1 LNHNV, CDR2 YYDKDF (reference sequence). The V end lost 5 bases, the J end lost 1 base, and 14 bases lay between the germline ends. Here the CDR3 reads CATSSPGSPNTEAFF. In DNA form, the CDR3 reads TGTGCCACCAGCTCCCCGGGCTCTCCGAACACTGAAGCTTTCTTT.

This clonotype was recorded at least ten times. The chain employs TRBV3-1 and TRBJ2-1, with a tentative D call TRBD1 (5 bases). This CDR3 comprises 13 residues. The germline V gene has CDR1 LGHDT and CDR2 YNNKEL (reference sequence). The V gene lost 1 base and the J gene lost 13 bases, with 14 bases spanning the gap. This CDR3 reads CASSQGSNGQQFF. The DNA of the CDR3 is TGTGCCAGCAGCCAAGGCTCAAACGGACAACAGTTCTTC.

Notes on this clonotype: It may be a read error: a sequence one base away is much more abundant. Lacking the conserved final phenylalanine or tryptophan, this CDR3 likely reflects a read error. This CDR3 is CASSLLANGYTC. The CDR3 region has the DNA TGTGCCAGCAGCTTATTGGCGAATGGCTACACCTGC. The J gene is TRBJ1-2, the V gene TRBV7-2; unclear D gene. V lost 2 bases and J 6 bases, leaving 7 bases between the germline ends. The CDR3 length is 12 residues. Germline values: CDR1 SGHTA, CDR2 FQGNSA.

CDR3 DNA: TGTGCCAGCAGTTTCGACGGGAGAACGGGGGGCTACACCTTC. It specifies CASSFDGRTGGYTF. This chain uses TRBV28 with TRBJ1-2; no clear D. Germline values: CDR1 MDHEN, CDR2 SYDVKM. V lost 3 bases and J 8 bases, leaving 16 bases between the germline ends. CDR3 length equals 14 residues.

This chain uses TRBV6-2 or TRBV6-3 with TRBJ2-2; tentatively, D is TRBD2 (6 bases). This CDR3 is 15 amino acids long. V lost 7 bases and J 4 bases, leaving 16 bases between the germline ends. Per the germline V gene, CDR1 is MNHEY and CDR2 is SVGEGT. This CDR3 is CASKKSGPLTGELFF. The CDR3 DNA follows: TGTGCCAGCAAAAAGAGCGGGCCCCTCACCGGGGAGCTGTTTTTT.

The chain couples TRBV7-9 to TRBJ1-5; D is ambiguous. V was cut by 1 base and J by 2 bases, with 15 bases left in between. Germline V gene lookup returns CDR1 SEHNR and CDR2 FQNEAQ (reference sequence). CDR3 length equals 17 residues. The CDR3 reads CASSLGRRAGGNQPQHF. Written as DNA, the CDR3 is TGTGCCAGCAGCTTAGGTCGGAGGGCTGGGGGCAATCAGCCCCAGCATTTT.

The rearrangement uses TRBV5-6 and TRBJ1-1; D gene uncertain. The CDR3 totals 17 residues. V dropped 1 base and J dropped 6 bases, with 22 bases sitting between them. The germline CDR1 and CDR2 sequences are SGHDT and YYEEEE. CDR3 loop: CASSLYGRGNMIAEAFF. CDR3 sequence (DNA): TGTGCCAGCAGCTTGTATGGCAGAGGAAACATGATCGCTGAAGCTTTCTTT.

The V call is TRBV9, the J call TRBJ2-2; possibly TRBD2 for D (5 bases). Germline V gene sequence: CDR1 SGDLS, CDR2 YYNGEE. CDR3 length: 16 residues. Trimming took 4 bases from V and 0 from J, leaving 13 bases between them. The CDR3 loop is CASSLTGRANTGELFF. CDR3 coding DNA: TGTGCCAGCAGCTTAACGGGGAGAGCGAACACCGGGGAGCTGTTTTTT.

With regard to this clonotype: A much larger clone lies one base from this, so it may be a read error. The chain employs TRBV7-2 and TRBJ2-6, with D perhaps matching TRBD1 (5 bases). The CDR3 is 16 residues long. CDR1 and CDR2 (germline): SGHTA, FQGNSA. The chain's CDR3 is CASSLTPNSGADVLTF. CDR3 nucleotide sequence: TGTGCCAGCAGCTTGACACCAAACTCTGGGGCCGACGTCCTGACTTTC. Filled out from reference TRBV7-2 and TRBJ2-6, the complete variable domain reads GAGVSQSPSNKVTEKGKDVELRCDPISGHTALYWYRQSLGQGLEFLIYFQGNSAPDKSGLPSDRFSAERTGGSVSTLTIQRTQQEDSAVYLCASSLTPNSGADVLTFGAGSRLTVL.

This clonotype has just a few counts. The chain recombines TRBV20-1 with TRBJ2-1, with 12 bases identical to TRBD2. The V gene end was trimmed by 6 bases and the J gene end by 7 bases; junction bases not matched to a gene: 10. Germline V CDR1 and CDR2: DFQATT, SNEGSKA (reference sequence). The length of the CDR3 is 15 residues. CDR3 in amino acids: CSASLAGGQGNEQFF. In DNA form, the CDR3 reads TGCAGTGCATCTCTAGCGGGGGGGCAGGGAAATGAGCAGTTCTTC.